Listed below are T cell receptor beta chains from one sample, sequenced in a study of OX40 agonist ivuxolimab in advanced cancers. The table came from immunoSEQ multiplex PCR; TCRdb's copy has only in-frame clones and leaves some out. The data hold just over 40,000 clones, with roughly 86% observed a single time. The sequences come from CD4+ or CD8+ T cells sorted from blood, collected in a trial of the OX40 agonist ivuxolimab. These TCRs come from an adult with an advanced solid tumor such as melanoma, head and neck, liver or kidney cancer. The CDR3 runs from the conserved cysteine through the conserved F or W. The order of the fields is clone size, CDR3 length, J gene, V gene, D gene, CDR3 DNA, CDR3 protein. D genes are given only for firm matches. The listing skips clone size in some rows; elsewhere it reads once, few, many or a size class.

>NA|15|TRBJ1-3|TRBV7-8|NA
TGTGCCAGCAGCTTACGGGGGGGTGGTGGAAACACCATATATTTT
CASSLRGGGGNTIYF
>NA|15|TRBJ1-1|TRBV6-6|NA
TGTGCCAGCAGTTACTCGACCACCGGTAACACTGAAGCTTTCTTT
CASSYSTTGNTEAFF
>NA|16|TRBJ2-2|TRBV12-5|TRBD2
TGTGCTAGTGGTCCTAGCGGGAGGGCGGGCACCGGGGAGCTGTTTTTT
CASGPSGRAGTGELFF
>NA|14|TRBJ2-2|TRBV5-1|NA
TGCGCCAGCAGCTTGGAAGATAGTGCCGGGGAGCTGTTTTTT
CASSLEDSAGELFF
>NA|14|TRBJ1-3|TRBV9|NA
TGTGCCAGCAGCGTCAGAGTCTACGGAAACACCATATATTTT
CASSVRVYGNTIYF
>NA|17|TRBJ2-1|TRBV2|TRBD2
TGTGCCAACCAACAGGGTACGACTAGCGGGGTTTACAATGAGCAGTTCTTC
CANQQGTTSGVYNEQFF
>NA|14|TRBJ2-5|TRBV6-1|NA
TGTGCCAGCAGTACCGGGAGACTTTTGGAGACCCAGTACTTC
CASSTGRLLETQYF
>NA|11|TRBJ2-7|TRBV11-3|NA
TGTGCCAGCAGCCTAACCTACGAGCAGTACTTC
CASSLTYEQYF
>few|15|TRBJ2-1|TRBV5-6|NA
TGTGCCAGCAGCCAGCAACTTGCCAGGCTGGATGAGCAGTTCTTC
CASSQQLARLDEQFF
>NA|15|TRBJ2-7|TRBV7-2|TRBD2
TGTGCCAGCAGCTTAGGAGGGACTAGTTCCTACGAGCAGTACTTC
CASSLGGTSSYEQYF
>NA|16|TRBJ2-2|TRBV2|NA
TGTGCCTCCGAGAGGAATACCCGAGGGGCGACCGGGGAGCTGTTTTTT
CASERNTRGATGELFF
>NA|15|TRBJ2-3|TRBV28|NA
TGTGCCAGCAGCCCGCGGCGGTCTTTCACAGATACGCAGTATTTT
CASSPRRSFTDTQYF
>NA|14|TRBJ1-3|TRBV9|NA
TGTGCCAGCAGCGCATTTATCACTGGAAACACCATATATTTT
CASSAFITGNTIYF
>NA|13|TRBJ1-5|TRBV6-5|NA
TGTGCCACTGGGGCCCCTAGCAATCAGCCCCAGCATTTT
CATGAPSNQPQHF
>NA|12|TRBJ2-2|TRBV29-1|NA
TGCAGCGTTGAAATTGTCACCGGGGAGCTGTTTTTT
CSVEIVTGELFF
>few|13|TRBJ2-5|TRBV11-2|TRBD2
TGTGCCAGCAGCTTTTCACTAGCGGAGACCCAGTACTTC
CASSFSLAETQYF
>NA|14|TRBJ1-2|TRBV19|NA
TGTGCCAGTAGGATCCGGACAGTGGGCTATGGCTACACCTTC
CASRIRTVGYGYTF
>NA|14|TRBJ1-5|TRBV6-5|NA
TGTGCCAGCAGGGGAACAGGAGGCAATCAGCCCCAGCATTTT
CASRGTGGNQPQHF
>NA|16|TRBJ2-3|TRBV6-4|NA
TGTGCCAGCAGTGTACAGACCGCTCATAGCACAGATACGCAGTATTTT
CASSVQTAHSTDTQYF
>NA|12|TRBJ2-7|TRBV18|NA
TGTGCCAGCTCACCATCCTCCTACGAGCAGTACTTC
CASSPSSYEQYF
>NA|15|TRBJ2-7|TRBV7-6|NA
TGTGCCAGCAGCCTGCCTAGGGCTAATCGGGACGAGCAGTACTTC
CASSLPRANRDEQYF
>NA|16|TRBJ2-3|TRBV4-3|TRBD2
TGCGCCAGCAGCCAAGATTTGGCTAGCGGAACAGATACGCAGTATTTT
CASSQDLASGTDTQYF
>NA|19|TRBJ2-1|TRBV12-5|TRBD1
TGTGCTAGTGGTTTTGTTGGGACAGATCTTTTGAGCTCCTACAATGAGCAGTTCTTC
CASGFVGTDLLSSYNEQFF
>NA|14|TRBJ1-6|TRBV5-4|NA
TGTGCCAGCAGCTTAAGAAGGAAGGATTCACCCCTCCACTTT
CASSLRRKDSPLHF
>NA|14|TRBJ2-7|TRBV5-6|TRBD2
TGTGCCAGCAGCTTGGTGGGAGGGCCAAACGAGCAGTACTTC
CASSLVGGPNEQYF
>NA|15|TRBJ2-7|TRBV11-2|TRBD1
TGTGCCAGCAGCTTTAACCACAGGGGTTCCTACGAGCAGTACTTC
CASSFNHRGSYEQYF
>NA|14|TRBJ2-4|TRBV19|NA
TGTGCCAGTAGTATACCGGCCGGGCGGAACATTCAGTACTTC
CASSIPAGRNIQYF
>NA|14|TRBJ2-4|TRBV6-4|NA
TGTGCCAGCAGAACTTGGGGTCCCAAAAACATTCAGTACTTC
CASRTWGPKNIQYF
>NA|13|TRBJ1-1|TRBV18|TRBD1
TGTGCCAGCTCACCCAGGGGGGACACTGAAGCTTTCTTT
CASSPRGDTEAFF
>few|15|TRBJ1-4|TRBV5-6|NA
TGTGCCAGCAGCGCCTTGAAAGGGGTGCGTGAAAAACTGTTTTTT
CASSALKGVREKLFF
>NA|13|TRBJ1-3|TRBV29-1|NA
TGCAGCGTGGGCGCAGGGTACGGAAACACCATATATTTT
CSVGAGYGNTIYF
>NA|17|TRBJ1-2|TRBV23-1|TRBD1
TGCGCCAGCAGTCAATCCTGCTGCCGGGACAGAGCCTATGGCTACACCTTC
CASSQSCCRDRAYGYTF
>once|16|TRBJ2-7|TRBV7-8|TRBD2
TGTGCCAGCAGCTTATTGCTAGCGGGCAAATCCTACGAGCAGTACTTC
CASSLLLAGKSYEQYF
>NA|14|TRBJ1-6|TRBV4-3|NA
TGCGCCAGCAGCCAAGCGGGGGGAGGGTCACCCCTCCACTTT
CASSQAGGGSPLHF
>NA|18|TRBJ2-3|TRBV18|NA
TGTGCCAGCTCACCAGATCCTTGGACAGAGTCCCCCCCAGATACGCAGTATTTT
CASSPDPWTESPPDTQYF
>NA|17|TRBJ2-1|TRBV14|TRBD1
TGTGCCAGCAGCCAAGGGACCGGGACAGGGTATAGGGATGAGCAGTTCTTC
CASSQGTGTGYRDEQFF
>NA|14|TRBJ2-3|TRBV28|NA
TGTGCCAGCAGTTTACCGGTCCCGAGAGATACGCAGTATTTT
CASSLPVPRDTQYF
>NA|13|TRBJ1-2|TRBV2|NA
TGTGCCAGCAAGGGAAACAGGGACGGCGGCTACACCTTC
CASKGNRDGGYTF
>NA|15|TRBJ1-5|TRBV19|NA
TGTGCCAGTATTGAGGGAGGGTTACGCAATCAGCCCCAGCATTTT
CASIEGGLRNQPQHF
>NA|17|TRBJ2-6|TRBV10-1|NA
TGCGCCAGCAGTGATAGGGGGAAGGGCTCTGGGGCCAACGTCCTGACTTTC
CASSDRGKGSGANVLTF